The TCR beta chain under discussion was sequenced for a study of T cell responses to AZD1222 COVID-19 vaccine. This CDR3 contains 15 residues. Germline CDR1 and CDR2: KGHSH and LQKENI. V dropped 3 bases and J dropped 0 bases, with 9 bases sitting between them. The repertoire was sequenced with immunoSEQ multiplex PCR; TCRdb's copy has only in-frame clones and lacks some. The profile covers 160,000 or so clones, with over 80% appearing a single time and just over 9% taken by the ten largest. For this clone: Its antigen is unknown.

Study conclusions and caveats: Targeting of unmutated variant regions was reportedly seen in nearly half of spike-specific TCRs. Spike regions recognized by vaccine-associated CD4 TCRs spanned the protein, led by 160-218 and 743-854. Spike-specific TCR breadth and depth both grew after two AZD1222 doses.

It was second doses at about 4 or about 12 weeks that were pooled. The source of this sequence is an adult who received the AZD1222 COVID-19 vaccine. This chain joins TRBV18 and TRBJ2-1; D could derive from TRBD1 or TRBD2 (5 bases each). Sample: peripheral blood, taken 28 days after the second AZD1222 dose. CDR3 sequence reads: CASSPQRGSYNEQFF. CDR3 nucleotides: TGTGCCAGCTCACCCCAGAGGGGCTCCTACAATGAGCAGTTCTTC.